Below, 26 T cell receptor beta chains from the same sample are listed, as sequenced in a study of T cells in Graves' hyperthyroidism and ophthalmopathy. From RNA transcripts, TCR beta CDR3 regions were amplified. TCR CDR3 regions were first amplified by RT-PCR with HTBI primers. One entry per CDR3 protein, called by TCRdb with MiXCR from the multiplex PCR reads. The sample has almost 350,000 distinct CDR3 sequences; approximately 18% are singletons. Source material: blood. Receptors originate from a woman between 40 and 50 years old with Graves' ophthalmopathy.

There are many counts of this clonotype. The CDR3 here is CASSTMTGRKNIQYF. CDR3 DNA sequence: TGTGCCAGCAGTACTATGACAGGGAGAAAAAACATTCAGTACTTC. This chain joins TRBV6-5 and TRBJ2-4; 7 nucleotides line up with TRBD1. The length of the CDR3 is 15 residues. Per germline, CDR1 MNHEY and CDR2 SVGAGI. Losses at the gene ends were 5 bases for V and 4 bases for J; bases not matched to a gene: 8.

This clonotype was counted ten times or more. This chain's CDR3 is CASSLKGAITEAFF. CDR3 coding DNA: TGTGCCAGCAGTTTGAAGGGGGCCATCACTGAAGCTTTCTTT. The V gene is TRBV12-3 or TRBV12-4, the J gene TRBJ1-1; 7 bases map to TRBD1. This CDR3 comprises 14 residues. With 3 bases clipped from V and 4 bases from J, the junction kept 5 bases outside the gene matches.

This clonotype was found many times. The J gene is TRBJ2-2, the V gene TRBV5-1, with TRBD2 identical over 8 bases. The germline CDR1 and CDR2 sequences are SGHRS and YFSETQ. The CDR3 runs 16 residues. V lost 0 bases, J lost 7 bases, and 8 bases stayed unmatched. CDR3 residues: CASSLVSAGAGGELFF. The CDR3, as DNA: TGCGCCAGCAGCTTGGTCTCAGCGGGAGCCGGCGGGGAGCTGTTTTTT.

This clonotype was seen a few times. The chain combines TRBV4-1 with TRBJ2-7, with TRBD2 matching 9 bases. This CDR3 region has 14 residues. Germline CDR1 MGHRA, CDR2 YSYEKL. J gave up 3 bases and V 0 bases, and 0 bases lay outside the gene matches. The CDR3 reads CASSQDSGSYEQYF. In DNA, the CDR3 is TGCGCCAGCAGCCAAGATAGCGGGAGCTACGAGCAGTACTTC.

This clonotype was detected many times. The chain is built from TRBV28 and TRBJ2-7, with TRBD1 matching 9 bases. Germline V gene data show CDR1 as MDHEN and CDR2 as SYDVKM. V shed 7 bases and J 6 bases; nucleotides not matched to a gene: 16. The CDR3 totals 16 residues. Here the CDR3 DNA reads TGTGCCAGCATCCAGGGGCAGGGGACAGGGCCCCCCGAGCAGTACTTC. It is translated as CASIQGQGTGPPEQYF.

At least ten counts were recorded for this clonotype. The chain has TRBV5-6 and TRBJ1-1; the D gene is possibly TRBD1 (6 bases). V gave up 2 bases and J gave up 1 base, with 18 bases separating them. This CDR3 spans 17 amino acids. The V gene's germline CDR1 is SGHDT and CDR2 YYEEEE. The CDR3 DNA sequence: TGTGCCAGCAGCTTATTAGGCGGGACACTGGGGAACACTGAAGCTTTCTTT. Translated, it gives CASSLLGGTLGNTEAFF.

As regards this clonotype: A much larger clone is a single base away; this may be a read error. This chain links TRBV10-3 with TRBJ2-3; D remains ambiguous. The length of the CDR3 is 14 residues. Per the germline V gene, CDR1 is ENHRY and CDR2 is SYGVKD. CDR3 coding DNA: TGTGTCATCAGTGAGTCCACCTTGAGAGATACGCAGTATTTT. It is translated as CVISESTLRDTQYF.

This clonotype was counted at least ten times. V is TRBV19 and J is TRBJ2-7, with 7 bases that match TRBD2. The CDR3 loop spans 14 amino acids. CDR1 and CDR2 from the germline V gene are LNHDA and SQIVND (reference sequence). With V trimmed by 5 bases and J by 4 bases, 8 bases remained unmatched. The DNA of the CDR3 is TGTGCCAGTAGTCCCGGGGGGATTTATTACGAGCAGTACTTC. It encodes CASSPGGIYYEQYF.

This chain connects TRBV6-5 to TRBJ2-7, with 8 bases matching TRBD2. V trimming: 0 bases; J trimming: 2 bases; junction bases outside the gene matches: 3. Germline V lookup: CDR1 MNHEY, CDR2 SVGAGI. This CDR3 has 15 amino acids. The chain's CDR3 is CASSYSTLAAYEQYF. The CDR3 nucleotides are TGTGCCAGCAGTTACTCGACACTAGCGGCCTACGAGCAGTACTTC.

This clonotype was counted ten times or more. This chain connects TRBV20-1 to TRBJ1-5, with TRBD1 identical over 7 bases. The length of the CDR3 is 17 residues. The J segment lost 9 bases and the V segment lost 2 bases, leaving 19 bases of the junction unmatched. Germline-derived CDR1 and CDR2 are DFQATT and SNEGSKA (reference sequence). For the CDR3, the DNA is TGCAGTGCTAGACACGTTACAGGGGATACTATATGGCGGCCCCAGCATTTT. Residues: CSARHVTGDTIWRPQHF.

Many counts were recorded for this clonotype. The V and J genes are TRBV12-3 or TRBV12-4 and TRBJ2-2, with D tentatively TRBD1 or TRBD2 (5 bases each). Deletions cut 5 bases from V and 10 bases from J, with 14 bases between. This CDR3 has 13 amino acids. CDR3 region: CASSPRGRAELFF. CDR3 nucleotides: TGTGCCAGCAGTCCCCGGGGCCGGGCGGAGCTGTTTTTT.

The sample holds many counts of this clonotype. The V gene is TRBV27, the J gene TRBJ2-5; weak D call: TRBD2 (6 bases). Trimming took 1 base from V and 2 from J, leaving 14 bases between them. Germline V gives CDR1 MNHEY, CDR2 SMNVEV (reference sequence). The CDR3 totals 16 residues. CDR3 DNA: TGTGCCAGCAGTTTATTAGGGCTAGCGTCACAAGAGACCCAGTACTTC. Protein: CASSLLGLASQETQYF.

About this clonotype: With a much larger clone just one base away, this may be a read error. The chain has TRBV7-2 and TRBJ1-1; no definite D call. This CDR3 contains 14 residues. Germline-derived CDR1 and CDR2 are SGHTA and FQGNSA. Trimming took 0 bases from V and 4 from J, leaving 9 bases between them. CDR3 region: CASSLAKDGTEAFF. The CDR3 bases are TGTGCCAGCAGCTTAGCGAAGGACGGCACTGAAGCTTTCTTT.

This clonotype showed up many times. The chain links TRBV13 to TRBJ2-7; D is perhaps TRBD2 (6 bases). V lost 3 bases to trimming and J lost 5 bases, with 11 bases between them. The CDR3 consists of 13 residues. Germline V CDR1 and CDR2: PRHDT, FYEKMQ (reference sequence). The CDR3 region has the DNA TGTGCCAGCAGCTTTCGGTGGGAGGACGAGCAGTACTTC. Its protein is CASSFRWEDEQYF.

There are many counts of this clonotype. DNA of the CDR3: TGTGCCAGCACGCGTACTAGTGGAGAGACCCAGTACTTC. Translating gives CASTRTSGETQYF. The V and J genes are TRBV6-2 or TRBV6-3 and TRBJ2-5; TRBD2 might be the D (5 bases). The CDR3 consists of 13 residues. V lost 7 bases and J lost 4, with 13 bases in between. Germline values: CDR1 MNHEY, CDR2 SVGEGT.

The rearrangement uses TRBV5-1 and TRBJ1-1, with D possibly TRBD1 on 6 matching bases. V lost 2 bases, J lost 0 bases, and 17 bases lay in between. The germline CDR1 and CDR2 sequences are SGHRS and YFSETQ. The CDR3 totals 17 residues. Here the CDR3 reads CASSFRPTTGLNTEAFF. CDR3 bases: TGCGCCAGCAGCTTCCGACCTACCACAGGGTTGAACACTGAAGCTTTCTTT.

This clonotype was observed many times. The gene calls are TRBV28 and TRBJ1-5; D not certain. Germline V lookup: CDR1 MDHEN, CDR2 SYDVKM. CDR3 length: 13 residues. Trimming took 6 bases from V and 3 from J, leaving 9 bases between them. The CDR3 reads CASSMGYNQPQHF. The CDR3 nucleotides are TGTGCCAGCAGCATGGGTTACAATCAGCCCCAGCATTTT.

The V gene is TRBV5-2, the J gene TRBJ2-2; the table assigns TRBD1, which was not confirmed against the DNA. TRBV5-2 is listed as a pseudogene. This CDR3 comprises 20 residues. The CDR3 DNA reads as TGTGCCAGCAACCGGACGGGACAGGGGGCGTTAGCGGGATGGACCGGGGAGCTGTTTTTT. This gives the protein CASNRTGQGALAGWTGELFF.

This clonotype was seen repeatedly, ten times or more. V is TRBV29-1 and J is TRBJ2-7; D might be TRBD1 (7 bases). The CDR3 has 12 amino acids. The germline V and J ends were trimmed by 7 bases and 7 bases, with 17 bases remaining between them. Germline lookup yields CDR1 SQVTM and CDR2 ANQGSEA. The CDR3 is CSANRGLGEQYF. In DNA, the CDR3 is TGCAGCGCCAACAGGGGACTGGGGGAGCAGTACTTC.

Written as DNA, the CDR3 is TGTGCCAGCAGCGAGGGAGGGGGCCGAGGCGGGGAGCTGTTTTTT. This sequence encodes CASSEGGGRGGELFF. The V call is TRBV7-8, the J call TRBJ2-2; D possibly matches TRBD1 or TRBD2 (7 bases each). The V end was cut by 5 bases, the J end by 7 bases, with 17 bases between. The CDR3 runs to 15 residues. Germline CDR1 SGHVS, CDR2 FQNEAQ.

This clonotype has ten or more counts. This rearrangement joins TRBV4-1 to TRBJ2-1; D tentatively fits TRBD1 or TRBD2 (7 bases each). Trimming shortened V by 4 bases and J by 14 bases, and 24 bases separated the two germline ends. The germline V gene has CDR1 MGHRA and CDR2 YSYEKL. This CDR3 contains 15 residues. The CDR3 is CASSPLPQGVGREFF. The CDR3 nucleotides read TGCGCCAGCAGCCCACTCCCCCAGGGGGTAGGGAGGGAGTTCTTC.

This clonotype was recorded at least ten times. The chain joins TRBV10-3 to TRBJ2-7; 7 nucleotides align to TRBD1. This CDR3 contains 15 residues. Per germline, CDR1 ENHRY and CDR2 SYGVKD. With V trimmed by 3 bases and J by 5 bases, 10 bases remained unmatched. In DNA form, the CDR3 reads TGTGCCATCAGTGATAGTGAGACAGGGAACCACGAGCAGTACTTC. It specifies CAISDSETGNHEQYF.

This clonotype was detected ten times or more. This chain joins TRBV10-3 and TRBJ2-7; D not certain. Germline V gene data show CDR1 as ENHRY and CDR2 as SYGVKD. The CDR3 is 12 residues long. The V end lost 4 bases, the J end lost 6 bases, and 10 bases lay between the germline ends. The CDR3: CAISGFGGEQYF. The CDR3 DNA follows: TGTGCCATCAGTGGCTTCGGTGGCGAGCAGTACTTC.

Ten or more counts support this clonotype. This chain connects TRBV11-2 to TRBJ2-7, with 9 positions matching TRBD2. Germline V gene lookup returns CDR1 SGHAT and CDR2 FQNNGV. This CDR3 spans 15 amino acids. V lost 0 bases, J lost 1 base, and 1 base stayed unmatched. In DNA form, the CDR3 reads TGTGCCAGCAGCTTAGAGGGACTAGCTTCCTACGAGCAGTACTTC. It translates to CASSLEGLASYEQYF.

The V gene is TRBV19, the J gene TRBJ1-5; 9 nucleotides match TRBD1. From germline, CDR1 is LNHDA and CDR2 SQIVND (reference sequence). This CDR3 region has 15 residues. Trimming cost V 7 bases and J 6 bases; bases outside gene matches: 10. The CDR3 reads CASNIPGQGTQPQHF. Here the CDR3 DNA reads TGTGCCAGTAATATCCCGGGACAGGGTACTCAGCCCCAGCATTTT.

This clonotype was counted once. The V and J genes are TRBV28 and TRBJ1-2; D unclear. CDR3 size: 13 residues. The V gene's germline CDR1 is MDHEN and CDR2 SYDVKM. Between the trimmed V and J ends, which lost 5 bases and 3 bases, there was a span of 10 bases. DNA for the CDR3: TGTGCCAGCAGTCGCACCAGAGACTATGGCTACACCTTC. Amino acid sequence: CASSRTRDYGYTF.